This TCR beta chain was sequenced for a study of lymphopenia after photon versus proton radiotherapy. Study outcomes and limitations: Better survival with proton therapy was suggested as possible, not demonstrated. Proton therapy kept repertoires fairly stable, unlike photons, which gained effector/memory cells. Oligoclonal CD8+ Temra expansion after nadir drove photon patients' diversity drop.

Details on this clone: Its antigen remains unidentified.

The CDR3 totals 14 residues. Germline V gives CDR1 SGHRS, CDR2 YFSETQ. V gave up 2 bases and J gave up 1 base, with 9 bases separating them. This table comes from immunoSEQ multiplex PCR, and its TCRdb copy is limited to in-frame clones, with some not included. Among fewer than 25,000 clones listed, around nine tenths were seen once. This TCR came from a man older than 75 with esophageal cancer. V and J are TRBV5-1 and TRBJ2-5; D remains unclear. Sequencing was performed on peripheral blood, taken from a patient treated with proton-based radiotherapy. CDR3 sequence: CASSLIPSQETQYF. CDR3 DNA sequence: TGCGCCAGCAGCTTAATCCCATCCCAAGAGACCCAGTACTTC.